These 29 T cell receptor beta chains originate from one sample sequenced in a study of blood T cells in healthy people across ages. A second PCR, run for about 7 to 12 cycles, used a sample-barcoded 5' primer plus a J-beta primer mix. TCRdb ran MiXCR on the 5' RACE reads and lists one entry per CDR3 protein. Of about 900,000 distinct CDR3 sequences listed, about 59% are singletons. Sequenced input: blood. The receptors stem from a young man in good health.

J is TRBJ2-5 and V is TRBV10-3, with D possibly TRBD1 on 6 matching bases. V was pared by 4 bases and J by 5 bases, with 8 bases between. The V gene's germline CDR1 is ENHRY and CDR2 SYGVKD. CDR3 length equals 12 residues. CDR3 in DNA: TGTGCCATCAGTGGGGGGCTGGAGACCCAGTACTTC. The encoded protein is CAISGGLETQYF.

This clonotype was seen a few times. The chain is built from TRBV20-1 and TRBJ1-5, with D unresolved. V lost 5 bases, J lost 0 bases, and 14 bases lay in between. CDR1 DFQATT and CDR2 SNEGSKA come from the germline V gene (reference sequence). The CDR3 sequence is 15 residues long. CDR3 amino acids: CSARQVGFSNQPQHF. CDR3 coding DNA: TGCAGTGCTCGGCAAGTAGGGTTTAGCAATCAGCCCCAGCATTTT.

The V and J genes are TRBV27 and TRBJ2-4; the D is unclear. Germline V gives CDR1 MNHEY, CDR2 SMNVEV (reference sequence). This CDR3 has 11 amino acids. V was pared by 7 bases and J by 3 bases, with 4 bases between. The CDR3 DNA follows: TGTGCCAGCATCGGCAAAAACATTCAGTACTTC. Protein: CASIGKNIQYF.

This clonotype was counted a single time. The chain couples TRBV5-5 to TRBJ1-2, with D unresolved. The ends were cut back, 0 bases at V and 5 bases at J, with 8 bases in the middle. Germline V gene lookup returns CDR1 SGHKS and CDR2 YYEKEE (reference sequence). CDR3 length: 13 amino acids. The CDR3 sequence is CASSLERRYGYTF. DNA of the CDR3: TGTGCCAGCAGCTTGGAACGGAGGTATGGCTACACCTTC.

The V gene is TRBV10-3, the J gene TRBJ2-5; tentative D call: TRBD2 (6 bases). V was shortened by 6 bases and J by 5 bases, with 16 bases between the two germline ends. CDR3 size: 14 residues. Germline CDR1 reads ENHRY; CDR2 reads SYGVKD. This CDR3 reads CAIRGTWGEETQYF. DNA of the CDR3: TGTGCCATCAGGGGGACGTGGGGGGAGGAGACCCAGTACTTC.

The chain has TRBV20-1 and TRBJ2-3, with D possibly matching TRBD1 (5 bases). This CDR3 comprises 14 residues. Per germline, CDR1 DFQATT and CDR2 SNEGSKA (reference sequence). Trimming pared 5 bases from V and 1 base from J, leaving 13 bases between. CDR3 DNA sequence: TGCAGTGCTGATGACGGCAGGGGCACAGATACGCAGTATTTT. Protein product: CSADDGRGTDTQYF.

This clonotype was observed a few times. This chain connects TRBV20-1 to TRBJ2-5; no definite D call. The CDR3 sequence is 15 residues long. The germline V gene has CDR1 DFQATT and CDR2 SNEGSKA (reference sequence). V gave up 6 bases and J gave up 2 bases, with 19 bases separating them. CDR3 sequence (DNA): TGCAGTGCCGACCCGATGCGGCAACAACAAGAGACCCAGTACTTC. This codes for CSADPMRQQQETQYF.

This clonotype was seen more than once but under ten times. The V gene is TRBV29-1, the J gene TRBJ2-3; D gene unclear. The CDR3 contains 10 residues. CDR1 and CDR2 from the germline V gene are SQVTM and ANQGSEA. Trimming shortened V by 4 bases and J by 6 bases, and 5 bases separated the two germline ends. The CDR3 DNA sequence: TGCAGCGTTGCTCTGGATACGCAGTATTTT. This gives the protein CSVALDTQYF.

V and J are TRBV3-1 and TRBJ1-2; D is undetermined. V dropped 1 base and J dropped 0 bases, with 9 bases sitting between them. The CDR3 spans 15 residues. Germline V gives CDR1 LGHDT, CDR2 YNNKEL (reference sequence). CDR3 sequence reads: CASSQGLAANYGYTF. CDR3 coding DNA: TGTGCCAGCAGCCAAGGGTTGGCAGCTAACTATGGCTACACCTTC.

Details on this clonotype: The junction and the germline gene differ at one end; a read error may be behind it. This CDR3 is CASSPQGLAGNERFF. DNA for the CDR3: TGTGCCAGCAGCCCCCAGGGACTAGCTGGCAATGAGCGGTTCTTC. The chain has TRBV7-3 and TRBJ2-1; 9 bases are a match to TRBD2. The germline V gene encodes CDR1 SGHTA and CDR2 FQGTGA. CDR3 length: 15 residues.

This clonotype was observed once. The V gene is TRBV7-9, the J gene TRBJ2-7, with 9 bases aligning to TRBD1. This CDR3 region has 14 residues. V gave up 7 bases and J gave up 5 bases; unmatched junction bases: 9. Germline CDR1 is SEHNR and CDR2 is FQNEAQ (reference sequence). The CDR3 region is CASTYGTGNHEQYF. In DNA, the CDR3 is TGTGCCAGCACCTACGGGACAGGGAACCACGAGCAGTACTTC. The full variable domain, rest sourced from reference TRBV7-9 and TRBJ2-7, is DTGVSQNPRHKITKRGQNVTFRCDPISEHNRLYWYRQTLGQGPEFLTYFQNEAQLEKSRLLSDRFSAERPKGSFSTLEIQRTEQGDSAMYLCASTYGTGNHEQYFGPGTRLTVT.

Note on this clonotype: The junction differs from germline at one of its ends, possibly a read error. This sequence joins TRBV29-1 and TRBJ1-4; weak D call: TRBD1 (6 bases). The CDR3 contains 14 residues. CDR1 SQVTM and CDR2 ANQGSEA come from the germline V gene. CDR3 nucleotides: TGCGGCGTTGAAGAGGGAACAGGGAATGAAAAACTGTTTTTT. This encodes CGVEEGTGNEKLFF.

Only a few counts were recorded for this clonotype. V gene TRBV7-2 combines with J gene TRBJ1-4; tentative D call: TRBD1 (5 bases). The CDR3 length is 13 residues. In germline, CDR1 is SGHTA, CDR2 FQGNSA. Trimming took 6 bases from V and 8 from J, leaving 13 bases between them. CDR3 protein: CASRRGADEKLFF. The CDR3 coding sequence is TGTGCCAGCAGAAGGGGCGCCGACGAAAAACTGTTTTTT.

This clonotype has a single count. The chain has TRBV12-3 or TRBV12-4 and TRBJ2-7; D is uncertain. The CDR3 extends over 18 amino acids. The V gene lost 4 bases and the J gene lost 0 bases, with 22 bases spanning the gap. The CDR3 loop is CASSYPGGRSSSSYEQYF. CDR3 DNA: TGTGCCAGCAGTTACCCGGGCGGACGTTCGAGTAGCTCCTACGAGCAGTACTTC.

This clonotype appeared a few times. At one end the junction does not follow the germline gene, possibly because of a read error. DNA of the CDR3: TGTGCTAGCAGCAGGGGACAGAACAATGAGCAGTTCTTC. The encoded protein is CASSRGQNNEQFF. The chain joins TRBV7-7 to TRBJ2-1; 7 positions match TRBD1. The germline V gene has CDR1 SSHAT and CDR2 FNYEAQ (reference sequence). This CDR3 comprises 13 residues. Looking up the rest from reference TRBV7-7 and TRBJ2-1 gives the full variable domain: GAGVSQSPRYKVTKRGQDVTLRCDPISSHATLYWYQQALGQGPEFLTYFNYEAQPDKSGLPSDRFSAERPEGSISTLTIQRTEQRDSAMYRCASSRGQNNEQFFGPGTRLTVL.

This clonotype was detected a few times. V is TRBV20-1 and J is TRBJ2-3; 7 bases are shared with TRBD1. V lost 5 bases, J lost 0 bases, and 5 bases stayed unmatched. Germline V CDR1 and CDR2: DFQATT, SNEGSKA (reference sequence). This CDR3 contains 14 residues. CDR3 residues: CSAHRGESTDTQYF. The CDR3 bases are TGCAGTGCTCACAGGGGCGAAAGCACAGATACGCAGTATTTT.

At least ten counts were recorded for this clonotype. The V call is TRBV30, the J call TRBJ1-5, with 8 bases identical to TRBD1. Germline-derived CDR1 and CDR2 are GTSNPN and SVGIG (reference sequence). The V segment lost 5 bases and the J segment 4 bases; nucleotides outside the gene matches: 4. CDR3 length equals 13 residues. The CDR3, as DNA: TGTGCCTGGGCCAGGGGGCAGAATCAGCCCCAGCATTTT. Protein: CAWARGQNQPQHF. The full variable domain, in which reference TRBV30 and TRBJ1-5 provide the parts outside the CDR3, is SQTIHQWPATLVQPVGSPLSLECTVEGTSNPNLYWYRQAAGRGLQLLFYSVGIGQISSEVPQNLSASRPQDRQFILSSKKLLLSDSGFYLCAWARGQNQPQHFGDGTRLSIL.

The V call is TRBV7-2, the J call TRBJ2-1; possible D gene TRBD1, 5 bases. V was clipped by 10 bases and J by 3 bases, with 16 bases between them. The germline CDR1 and CDR2 sequences are SGHTA and FQGNSA. The CDR3 runs to 14 residues. The CDR3 DNA reads TGTGCCACCGGATTTTGGACAATCTACAATGAGCAGTTCTTC. Its protein is CATGFWTIYNEQFF.

V gene TRBV6-6 combines with J gene TRBJ1-2; 8 bases align to TRBD1. Unmatched junction bases numbered 10, after V lost 0 bases and J lost 7 bases. CDR1 is MNHNY, CDR2 SVGAGI, per germline (reference sequence). The CDR3 has 16 residues. CDR3: CASSYSYQGAVGGYTF. The CDR3 DNA is TGTGCCAGCAGTTACTCGTATCAGGGGGCGGTCGGTGGCTACACCTTC.

This clonotype showed up just a few times. The chain joins TRBV7-9 to TRBJ2-5, with D maybe TRBD1 (6 bases). V was cut by 1 base and J by 5 bases, with 17 bases left in between. This CDR3 contains 16 residues. CDR1 and CDR2 (germline): SEHNR, FQNEAQ (reference sequence). CDR3 region: CASSLEGGRGRETQYF. The CDR3 DNA is TGTGCCAGCAGCTTAGAAGGCGGCAGGGGTCGGGAGACCCAGTACTTC.

The chain joins TRBV10-3 to TRBJ2-5; the D gene is possibly TRBD2 (6 bases). Germline assignment: CDR1 ENHRY and CDR2 SYGVKD. The CDR3 consists of 13 residues. CDR3 DNA sequence: TGTGCGGCTGTGGCGGGGCCTCAAGAGACCCAGTACTTC. Its protein product is CAAVAGPQETQYF.

J is TRBJ2-7 and V is TRBV29-1; TRBD1 or TRBD2 may be the D gene (5 bases each). The CDR3 is 14 residues long. With 6 bases removed from V and 0 bases from J, the gap between germline ends came to 15 bases. The V gene's germline CDR1 is SQVTM and CDR2 ANQGSEA. The CDR3 here is CSVLGGTSSYEQYF. The CDR3 bases are TGCAGCGTCCTTGGGGGTACTAGCTCCTACGAGCAGTACTTC.

The CDR3 protein is CASSYSASTQTQYF. The CDR3 nucleotides read TGTGCCAGCAGTTACTCGGCTAGCACACAGACCCAGTACTTC. The rearrangement uses TRBV6-5 and TRBJ2-7, with D maybe TRBD2 (5 bases). The J call may be incorrect, as the DNA end agrees better with TRBJ2-5. The CDR3 has 14 residues. Looked up from germline, CDR1 is MNHEY and CDR2 is SVGAGI.

J is TRBJ1-6 and V is TRBV2; D gene ambiguous. The CDR3 spans 11 residues. CDR1 and CDR2 (germline): SNHLY, FYNNEI. The V and J ends lost 6 bases and 10 bases respectively, with 7 bases between them. CDR3 in amino acids: CASRAASPLHF. CDR3 nucleotide sequence: TGTGCCAGCAGGGCAGCATCACCCCTCCACTTT.

This clonotype was picked up a small number of times. DNA of the CDR3: TGTGCCAGCAGCTTGGCCGGGACTCCAGAGACCCAGTACTTC. Translation: CASSLAGTPETQYF. The J gene is TRBJ2-5, the V gene TRBV5-5; perhaps TRBD2 as D (6 bases). The CDR3 is 14 residues long. V lost 0 bases, J lost 4 bases, and 10 bases lay in between. Looked up from germline, CDR1 is SGHKS and CDR2 is YYEKEE (reference sequence).

CDR3 nucleotides: TGTGCCAGTACTAGCGGGGCGGCAGATACGCAGTATTTT. This sequence encodes CASTSGAADTQYF. This chain links TRBV27 with TRBJ2-3, with 10 bases fitting TRBD2. CDR1 and CDR2 (germline): MNHEY, SMNVEV (reference sequence). CDR3 length: 13 residues. J was trimmed by 4 bases and V by 9 bases; bases with no gene match: 4.

V is TRBV27 and J is TRBJ2-4, with TRBD1 matching over 8 bases. The tail of the sequence fits TRBJ2-7 better, so the J call may be wrong. The germline gives CDR1 MNHEY, CDR2 SMNVEV (reference sequence). This CDR3 region has 15 residues. The CDR3 nucleotides read TGTGCCAGCAGTTTAAATAACAGGGGGGTTTACGAGCAGTACTTC. This translates into CASSLNNRGVYEQYF.

This chain uses TRBV7-9 with TRBJ2-7, with a tentative D call TRBD1 (5 bases). Trimming took 4 bases from V and 6 from J, leaving 10 bases between them. In germline, CDR1 is SEHNR, CDR2 FQNEAQ (reference sequence). The CDR3 consists of 12 residues. CDR3 sequence: CASSSGPAEQYF. In DNA, the CDR3 is TGTGCCAGCAGCTCAGGGCCAGCCGAGCAGTACTTC.

This clonotype has only a few counts. This chain connects TRBV9 to TRBJ2-7; D is unresolved. Trimming pared 4 bases from V and 0 bases from J, leaving 14 bases between. The CDR3 has 15 amino acids. Germline V gene sequence: CDR1 SGDLS, CDR2 YYNGEE. The DNA for the CDR3 is TGTGCCAGCAGCCCCATATTAAGAGGCTCCTACGAGCAGTACTTC. It codes for CASSPILRGSYEQYF.